One sample yielded the 13 T cell receptor beta chains listed below, sequenced in a study of response to subunit inactivated influenza vaccine (dated by TCRdb to 2016 to 2019). The library relied on RT-PCR. TCRdb shows the sequencer as Illumina HiSeq 2500. TCRdb passed the public sequencing reads through fastp at Q25 and MiXCR, retaining productive beta sequences. One record per CDR3 amino acid sequence lists the most common genes and DNA. The sample yields hundreds of thousands of distinct CDR3 sequences; approximately 14% were counted once. The leading ten clones occupy around 7.6% of the sample. Sequences were derived from PBMCs from blood, sampled less than 15 days before vaccination. The receptors were gathered from a man aged 45-65 years who received an inactivated influenza vaccine. Donor details come from another sample of the same person, matched by shared clones.

This clonotype was seen only a few times. The genes are TRBV20-1 and TRBJ2-7, with a tentative D call TRBD1 (6 bases). Germline V lookup: CDR1 DFQATT, CDR2 SNEGSKA (reference sequence). CDR3 size: 14 residues. V lost 5 bases and J 3 bases, leaving 17 bases between the germline ends. The CDR3 sequence is CSAQDSNRNYEQYF. For the CDR3, the DNA is TGCAGTGCTCAGGACAGTAACCGAAACTACGAGCAGTACTTC.

This clonotype was detected a few times. The chain combines TRBV20-1 with TRBJ2-1; no clear D. CDR3 size: 14 residues. Germline CDR1 is DFQATT and CDR2 is SNEGSKA (reference sequence). V was trimmed by 3 bases and J by 0 bases, leaving 9 bases between them. The CDR3 reads CSARAPSSYNEQFF. The CDR3 nucleotides are TGCAGTGCTAGGGCCCCGAGCTCCTACAATGAGCAGTTCTTC.

This clonotype was found many times. The chain links TRBV28 to TRBJ2-4; TRBD2 matches at 10 bases. CDR1 is MDHEN, CDR2 SYDVKM, per germline. V was clipped by 3 bases and J by 4 bases; unmatched bases: 18. The CDR3 sequence is 20 residues long. The CDR3 loop reads CASSFSPLAGIGGSKNIQYF. The CDR3 nucleotides are TGTGCCAGCAGTTTCTCACCACTAGCGGGAATAGGAGGTAGTAAAAACATTCAGTACTTC.

Worth noting for this clonotype: This may stem from a read error, because a much larger clone lies one nucleotide away. The chain combines TRBV3-1 with TRBJ1-1; D gene uncertain. Trimming removed 4 bases at V and 1 base at J, with 7 bases between. The CDR3 loop spans 13 amino acids. Germline CDR1 is LGHDT and CDR2 is YNNKEL (reference sequence). CDR3 in DNA: TGTGCCAGCAGCCGCTGGGGGAACACTGAAGCTTTCTTT. Translated: CASSRWGNTEAFF.

This clonotype occurred a few times. The chain is built from TRBV13 and TRBJ1-4; D might be TRBD1 (5 bases). The ends were cut back, 7 bases at V and 6 bases at J, with 15 bases in the middle. This CDR3 comprises 14 residues. Germline CDR1 is PRHDT and CDR2 is FYEKMQ (reference sequence). This CDR3 reads CASTLGGAHEKLFF. The DNA of the CDR3 is TGTGCCAGCACCCTTGGAGGGGCACATGAAAAACTGTTTTTT.

CDR3 coding DNA: TGTGCCAGCAGCCAAACAGGAGGGATCTACGAGCAGTACTTC. Translating it yields CASSQTGGIYEQYF. V and J are TRBV3-1 and TRBJ2-7; D perhaps matches TRBD2 (6 bases). The V and J ends lost 2 bases and 3 bases respectively, with 11 bases between them. The CDR3 sequence is 14 residues long. The germline V gene has CDR1 LGHDT and CDR2 YNNKEL (reference sequence).

This clonotype was counted only a few times. The chain is built from TRBV12-3 or TRBV12-4 and TRBJ1-5; unclear D gene. This CDR3 is 17 amino acids long. The germline V and J ends were trimmed by 5 bases and 0 bases, with 17 bases remaining between them. The CDR3 region is CASSSNYDTYSNQPQHF. The CDR3 DNA sequence: TGTGCCAGCAGTAGTAACTACGACACTTATAGCAATCAGCCCCAGCATTTT.

This clonotype was counted a few times. The chain has TRBV18 and TRBJ1-2, with 8 bases that match TRBD1. CDR1 is KGHSH, CDR2 LQKENI, per germline. V lost 6 bases to trimming and J lost 10 bases; unmatched junction nucleotides: 13. The CDR3 length is 14 residues. The CDR3 here is CASSQKGQASIYTF. CDR3 DNA sequence: TGTGCCAGCTCGCAAAAGGGACAGGCCAGTATCTACACCTTC. Using reference TRBV18 and TRBJ1-2 for the parts outside the CDR3, the full variable domain is NAGVMQNPRHLVRRRGQEARLRCSPMKGHSHVYWYRQLPEEGLKFMVYLQKENIIDESGMPKERFSAEFPKEGPSILRIQQVVRGDSAAYFCASSQKGQASIYTFGSGTRLTVV.

Here the CDR3 DNA reads TGCAGCGTTCTTACCTCAGGGTCGCGAATACTAGAGACCCAGTACTTC. Protein product: CSVLTSGSRILETQYF. This rearrangement joins TRBV29-1 to TRBJ2-5, with a possible D match to TRBD1 (5 bases). This CDR3 has 16 amino acids. Per the germline V gene, CDR1 is SQVTM and CDR2 is ANQGSEA. V was clipped by 5 bases and J by 4 bases, with 23 bases between them.

The rearrangement uses TRBV7-8 and TRBJ2-1; the match to TRBD2 covers 9 bases. CDR1 is SGHVS and CDR2 is FQNEAQ in the germline V gene. Unmatched junction bases numbered 10, after V lost 6 bases and J lost 7 bases. The CDR3 runs to 15 residues. Here the CDR3 reads CASRGSGGVRNEQFF. The DNA for the CDR3 is TGTGCCAGCAGGGGTAGCGGGGGTGTTAGGAATGAGCAGTTCTTC.

The chain is built from TRBV28 and TRBJ1-1; a weak D match, TRBD1 (5 bases). Germline CDR1 is MDHEN and CDR2 is SYDVKM. This CDR3 is 14 amino acids long. Trimming took 4 bases from V and 5 from J, leaving 14 bases between them. CDR3 in amino acids: CASSWRVGTTEAFF. CDR3 DNA: TGTGCCAGCAGTTGGAGGGTGGGGACGACTGAAGCTTTCTTT.

The chain combines TRBV28 with TRBJ1-6, with a tentative D call TRBD1 (5 bases). Trimming removed 4 bases from V and 0 bases from J, with 16 bases in between. Germline V gene sequence: CDR1 MDHEN, CDR2 SYDVKM. This CDR3 spans 18 amino acids. Written as DNA, the CDR3 is TGTGCCAGCAGTTGGGGCGTATCTTCTAGCTCCTATAATTCACCCCTCCACTTT. Translating it yields CASSWGVSSSSYNSPLHF.

The chain couples TRBV20-1 to TRBJ1-1, with a weak D call TRBD1 (5 bases). Germline V gives CDR1 DFQATT, CDR2 SNEGSKA (reference sequence). With 6 bases removed from V and 1 base from J, the gap between germline ends came to 15 bases. The CDR3 is 14 residues long. The CDR3 DNA sequence: TGCAGTGCCCCGCGGGGCTTGGGGAACACTGAAGCTTTCTTT. This sequence encodes CSAPRGLGNTEAFF.